These 30 T cell receptor beta chains came from one sample sequenced in a study of CD8 T cells in ankylosing spondylitis. TCRdb reprocessed the 5' RACE reads via MiXCR and lists one record per CDR3 protein. The sample contains about 100,000 distinct CDR3 sequences, about 25% of which appear only once. Source material: synovial fluid, either unsorted or a sorted T cell fraction (not recorded which). The source of these receptors is a male donor with ankylosing spondylitis.

This clonotype was seen at least ten times. The chain links TRBV12-3 or TRBV12-4 to TRBJ2-7, with D maybe TRBD1 (5 bases). The CDR3 spans 15 residues. Trimming pared 5 bases from V and 0 bases from J, leaving 14 bases between. The CDR3 protein is CASSAREINSYEQYF. CDR3 nucleotides: TGTGCCAGCAGTGCCAGGGAAATAAACTCCTACGAGCAGTACTTC.

In its sample, this clonotype was seen a few times. The V call is TRBV6-5, the J call TRBJ2-5, with no clear D. Trimming shortened V by 2 bases and J by 2 bases, and 24 bases separated the two germline ends. The CDR3 length is 19 residues. The germline V gene has CDR1 MNHEY and CDR2 SVGAGI. The CDR3 region has the DNA TGTGCCAGCAGTTACCCAAAGAACCCCGGTAGTCCAGAGCAAGAGACCCAGTACTTC. Translating it yields CASSYPKNPGSPEQETQYF.

The chain has TRBV7-8 and TRBJ2-3, with 8 bases fitting TRBD2. CDR1 and CDR2 from the germline V gene are SGHVS and FQNEAQ. The CDR3 has 16 amino acids. The trim removed 1 base at V and 0 bases at J, leaving 3 bases unmatched. The CDR3 loop reads CASSLGLAMSTDTQYF. The CDR3 nucleotides read TGTGCCAGCAGCTTAGGACTAGCGATGAGCACAGATACGCAGTATTTT.

This clonotype was observed a few times. This chain connects TRBV10-2 to TRBJ2-3; 10 nucleotides match TRBD2. With 4 bases clipped from V and 4 bases from J, the junction kept 14 bases outside the gene matches. The CDR3 sequence is 18 residues long. Germline assignment: CDR1 WSHSY and CDR2 SAAADI. The CDR3 nucleotides read TGCGCCAGCAGTGTCGGGTTAGCGGGAGGCGTATGGGCAGATACGCAGTATTTT. Translating it yields CASSVGLAGGVWADTQYF.

A few counts support this clonotype. V gene TRBV11-2 combines with J gene TRBJ1-2, with 9 bases lining up with TRBD1. After removal of 4 bases from V and 4 bases from J, the junction contained 7 bases not matched to a gene. There are 15 residues in the CDR3. From germline, CDR1 is SGHAT and CDR2 FQNNGV. For the CDR3, the DNA is TGTGCCAGCAGCTCGTGGGACAGGGCTGGCTATGGCTACACCTTC. Protein sequence: CASSSWDRAGYGYTF.

J is TRBJ2-2 and V is TRBV3-1; maybe TRBD2 (5 bases). The CDR3 covers 13 residues. Per the germline V gene, CDR1 is LGHDT and CDR2 is YNNKEL (reference sequence). Trimming cost V 4 bases and J 9 bases, with 12 bases left between them. The CDR3 protein is CASSLSGLWELFF. In nucleotides, the CDR3 is TGTGCCAGCAGCCTCTCGGGGTTATGGGAGCTGTTTTTT.

J is TRBJ2-4 and V is TRBV12-3 or TRBV12-4; 12 bases are a match to TRBD2. There are 20 residues in the CDR3. The ends lost 4 bases at V and 2 bases at J; junction bases unmatched: 15. This chain's CDR3 is CASSSRGLAGTKATKNIQYF. The CDR3, as DNA: TGTGCCAGCAGTTCAAGAGGACTAGCGGGAACAAAGGCAACCAAAAACATTCAGTACTTC.

Ten or more counts support this clonotype. J is TRBJ2-3 and V is TRBV5-1; D may be TRBD1 (7 bases). Germline V gene sequence: CDR1 SGHRS, CDR2 YFSETQ. Trimming took 3 bases from V and 2 from J, leaving 16 bases between them. This CDR3 comprises 16 residues. This CDR3 is CASSYRGTVLTDTQYF. The CDR3 DNA follows: TGCGCCAGCAGCTATCGCGGGACAGTACTCACAGATACGCAGTATTTT.

This rearrangement joins TRBV19 to TRBJ2-7; 7 bases map to TRBD2. With 3 bases clipped from V and 2 bases from J, the junction kept 4 bases outside the gene matches. The CDR3 loop spans 14 amino acids. Germline V gene data show CDR1 as LNHDA and CDR2 as SQIVND (reference sequence). The CDR3 reads CASSMWEGAYEQYF. In DNA form, the CDR3 reads TGTGCCAGTAGTATGTGGGAGGGAGCCTACGAGCAGTACTTC. Full variable domain (outside the CDR3, taken from reference TRBV19 and TRBJ2-7): DGGITQSPKYLFRKEGQNVTLSCEQNLNHDAMYWYRQDPGQGLRLIYYSQIVNDFQKGDIAEGYSVSREKKESFPLTVTSAQKNPTAFYLCASSMWEGAYEQYFGPGTRLTVT.

The rearrangement joins TRBV7-8 to TRBJ2-2; 7 nucleotides align to TRBD1. The V and J ends lost 3 bases and 0 bases, in that order; junction bases with no gene match: 4. The CDR3 has 16 amino acids. The germline gives CDR1 SGHVS, CDR2 FQNEAQ. The CDR3 DNA follows: TGTGCCAGCAGCTTCCGGGACAGCCCGAACACCGGGGAGCTGTTTTTT. Its translation: CASSFRDSPNTGELFF.

The chain recombines TRBV15 with TRBJ2-3; TRBD2 matches at 12 bases. Germline V gives CDR1 LNHNV, CDR2 YYDKDF (reference sequence). The CDR3 totals 17 residues. V shed 3 bases and J 1 base; nucleotides not matched to a gene: 5. The CDR3 DNA reads as TGTGCCACCAGCAGGCTAGCGGGAGGGCCTGGCACAGATACGCAGTATTTT. Protein sequence: CATSRLAGGPGTDTQYF.

This clonotype was recorded a few times. The chain has TRBV7-9 and TRBJ1-4; a weak D match, TRBD1 (5 bases). V was trimmed by 4 bases and J by 8 bases, leaving 14 bases between them. The V gene's germline CDR1 is SEHNR and CDR2 FQNEAQ (reference sequence). CDR3 length: 14 amino acids. This CDR3 is CASSSGTQREKLFF. The CDR3, as DNA: TGTGCCAGCAGCTCCGGGACCCAGCGGGAAAAACTGTTTTTT. The variable domain in full, with the rest retrieved from reference TRBV7-9 and TRBJ1-4, is DTGVSQNPRHKITKRGQNVTFRCDPISEHNRLYWYRQTLGQGPEFLTYFQNEAQLEKSRLLSDRFSAERPKGSFSTLEIQRTEQGDSAMYLCASSSGTQREKLFFGSGTQLSVL.

The chain couples TRBV20-1 to TRBJ2-7; 10 bases align to TRBD1. Germline CDR1 and CDR2: DFQATT and SNEGSKA (reference sequence). The CDR3 runs to 13 residues. J lost 5 bases, V lost 4 bases, and 5 bases had no gene match. CDR3 residues: CSAMGQGRHEQYF. The CDR3 DNA reads as TGCAGTGCTATGGGACAGGGGCGTCACGAGCAGTACTTC.

CDR3 region: CASSPTGGTEAFF. CDR3 coding DNA: TGTGCCAGCAGCCCGACAGGGGGGACTGAAGCTTTCTTT. The V gene is TRBV11-2, the J gene TRBJ1-1; 9 nucleotides align to TRBD1. Germline V gene lookup returns CDR1 SGHAT and CDR2 FQNNGV. Trimming at V came to 5 bases and at J to 5 bases, leaving 3 bases not matched to a gene. The CDR3 is 13 amino acids.

The rearrangement links TRBV9 to TRBJ1-2, with 9 nucleotides matching TRBD1. Germline assignment: CDR1 SGDLS and CDR2 YYNGEE. The CDR3 sequence is 16 residues long. J lost 4 bases, V lost 2 bases, and 9 bases had no gene match. CDR3 region: CASSVSRDRVSYGYTF. CDR3 sequence (DNA): TGTGCCAGCAGCGTTTCCCGGGACAGGGTTTCCTATGGCTACACCTTC.

This clonotype has just a few counts. This chain links TRBV10-3 with TRBJ2-1; 8 bases are a match to TRBD1. The CDR3 length is 13 residues. Looked up from germline, CDR1 is ENHRY and CDR2 is SYGVKD. With V trimmed by 4 bases and J by 9 bases, 5 bases remained unmatched. DNA of the CDR3: TGTGCCATCAGTGGAGCACAGGGGGGTGAGCAGTTCTTC. Its translation is CAISGAQGGEQFF.

This clonotype has at least ten counts. This rearrangement joins TRBV7-8 to TRBJ2-1; D is possibly TRBD1 or TRBD2 (6 bases each). The germline V and J ends were trimmed by 8 bases and 5 bases, with 16 bases remaining between them. The CDR3 is made up of 14 amino acids. CDR1 is SGHVS, CDR2 FQNEAQ, per germline. CDR3 residues: CASGLGGLDNEQFF. As DNA, the CDR3 is TGTGCCAGCGGGCTTGGGGGGCTAGACAATGAGCAGTTCTTC.

This chain connects TRBV11-2 to TRBJ2-7; TRBD2 is a possible D gene (6 bases). This CDR3 has 13 amino acids. Trimming shortened V by 5 bases and J by 6 bases, and 14 bases separated the two germline ends. Per germline, CDR1 SGHAT and CDR2 FQNNGV. CDR3 protein: CASSAHSGVEQYV. CDR3 nucleotides: TGTGCCAGCAGCGCCCATTCGGGGGTCGAGCAGTACGTC.

The rearrangement joins TRBV5-1 to TRBJ1-1; D may be TRBD1 (6 bases). There are 15 residues in the CDR3. Trimming cost V 3 bases and J 3 bases, with 15 bases left between them. The V gene's germline CDR1 is SGHRS and CDR2 YFSETQ. The CDR3 nucleotides are TGCGCCAGCAGCTCCTTTTTAGGGGGGGACACTGAAGCTTTCTTT. This translates into CASSSFLGGDTEAFF. The full variable domain, completed using reference TRBV5-1 and TRBJ1-1, is KAGVTQTPRYLIKTRGQQVTLSCSPISGHRSVSWYQQTPGQGLQFLFEYFSETQRNKGNFPGRFSGRQFSNSRSEMNVSTLELGDSALYLCASSSFLGGDTEAFFGQGTRLTVV.

Only a few counts were recorded for this clonotype. The V call is TRBV30, the J call TRBJ1-1; D unresolved. This CDR3 contains 13 residues. V lost 3 bases and J 7 bases, leaving 15 bases between the germline ends. CDR1 and CDR2 from the germline V gene are GTSNPN and SVGIG (reference sequence). The CDR3 loop reads CAWRVPGYNEAFF. The CDR3 nucleotides are TGTGCCTGGAGGGTTCCGGGATATAATGAAGCTTTCTTT.

This clonotype is medium-sized in the sample. The genes are TRBV7-9 and TRBJ1-5; no clear D gene. The CDR3 is made up of 13 amino acids. The V end lost 5 bases, the J end lost 4 bases, and 9 bases lay between the germline ends. Germline-derived CDR1 and CDR2 are SEHNR and FQNEAQ (reference sequence). DNA for the CDR3: TGTGCCAGCAGCCCGGACGGGAATCAGCCCCAGCATTTT. Protein: CASSPDGNQPQHF.

This clonotype was seen repeatedly, ten times or more. The chain uses TRBV6-1 and TRBJ2-3; perhaps TRBD2 as D (5 bases). The germline gives CDR1 MNHNS, CDR2 SASEGT. The CDR3 covers 15 residues. The ends were cut back, 4 bases at V and 2 bases at J, with 13 bases in the middle. This CDR3 is CASSAHTGSTDTQYF. For the CDR3, the DNA is TGTGCCAGCAGTGCCCACACGGGATCCACAGATACGCAGTATTTT.

V and J are TRBV11-1 and TRBJ2-3; a possible D gene is TRBD2 (6 bases). V lost 5 bases and J 5 bases, leaving 26 bases between the germline ends. This CDR3 comprises 18 residues. Germline CDR1 is SGHAT and CDR2 is FQDESV (reference sequence). In DNA, the CDR3 is TGTGCCAGCAGCGACCCTCGGGACTCCCTGAGCGAGGAAGATACGCAGTATTTT. Its protein is CASSDPRDSLSEEDTQYF.

The J gene is TRBJ1-2, the V gene TRBV3-1, with unresolved D. V was shortened by 4 bases and J by 5 bases, with 11 bases between the two germline ends. Germline values: CDR1 LGHDT, CDR2 YNNKEL (reference sequence). The CDR3 loop spans 13 amino acids. As DNA, the CDR3 is TGTGCCAGCAGCCCAGCGAACCCGTATGGCTACACCTTC. Translated, it gives CASSPANPYGYTF.

This clonotype was seen repeatedly, ten times or more. The chain recombines TRBV7-2 with TRBJ2-2, with D unresolved. Per germline, CDR1 SGHTA and CDR2 FQGNSA. V dropped 2 bases and J dropped 2 bases, with 6 bases sitting between them. The CDR3 is 14 amino acids. The CDR3 here is CASSLNTNTGELFF. In nucleotides, the CDR3 is TGTGCCAGCAGCTTAAACACCAACACCGGGGAGCTGTTTTTT. Variable domain in full (rest from reference TRBV7-2 and TRBJ2-2): GAGVSQSPSNKVTEKGKDVELRCDPISGHTALYWYRQSLGQGLEFLIYFQGNSAPDKSGLPSDRFSAERTGGSVSTLTIQRTQQEDSAVYLCASSLNTNTGELFFGEGSRLTVL.

This clonotype was counted a few times. The rearrangement joins TRBV4-2 to TRBJ2-3, with 14 bases lining up with TRBD2. The germline V gene has CDR1 LGHNA and CDR2 YNFKEQ. V was pared by 4 bases and J by 0 bases, with 6 bases of the junction left unmatched. The CDR3 runs to 18 residues. The CDR3 here is CASSLLGTSGSSTDTQYF. For the CDR3, the DNA is TGTGCCAGCAGCCTCTTAGGGACTAGCGGGAGTAGCACAGATACGCAGTATTTT.

The V call is TRBV30, the J call TRBJ1-5; 8 bases agree with TRBD1. Germline values: CDR1 GTSNPN, CDR2 SVGIG (reference sequence). The CDR3 is 16 amino acids. The junction had 13 bases not matched to a gene; V was cut back by 0 bases and J by 9 bases. CDR3: CAWSVIRGPGPWPQHF. Here the CDR3 DNA reads TGTGCCTGGAGTGTTATCAGGGGGCCTGGGCCCTGGCCCCAGCATTTT.

The V call is TRBV5-5, the J call TRBJ1-5, with D possibly TRBD1 on 5 matching bases. Trimming shortened V by 0 bases and J by 7 bases, and 14 bases separated the two germline ends. The CDR3 covers 15 residues. Per germline, CDR1 SGHKS and CDR2 YYEKEE (reference sequence). The CDR3: CASSLAPDSQQPQHF. The CDR3 DNA reads TGTGCCAGCAGCTTGGCCCCAGACAGCCAGCAGCCCCAGCATTTT.

In this sample, this clonotype turned up a few times. The chain recombines TRBV6-5 with TRBJ1-4; D unclear. Germline V gene sequence: CDR1 MNHEY, CDR2 SVGAGI. The CDR3 length is 14 residues. V was clipped by 0 bases and J by 5 bases, with 7 bases between them. The CDR3 nucleotides read TGTGCCAGCAGTTACTCGACTGGGAATGAAAAACTGTTTTTT. Protein product: CASSYSTGNEKLFF.

This clonotype occurred a few times. This chain connects TRBV9 to TRBJ2-7, with TRBD2 matching over 7 bases. The length of the CDR3 is 15 residues. Germline values: CDR1 SGDLS, CDR2 YYNGEE. V lost 0 bases, J lost 3 bases, and 6 bases stayed unmatched. CDR3 nucleotide sequence: TGTGCCAGCAGCGTAGAAGCTAGCGGAAACTACGAGCAGTACTTC. Amino acid sequence: CASSVEASGNYEQYF.